Sequencing of this T cell receptor (beta chain) was carried out in a study of OX40 agonist ivuxolimab in advanced cancers. Broader study findings: Individuals who were partial responders at 0.1-3.0 mg/kg had clonal expansion that ranked among the lowest.

Germline V lookup: CDR1 SSHAT, CDR2 FNYEAQ (reference sequence). The CDR3 length is 16 residues. Points on this clone: Its cognate antigen is unknown. The junction departs from the called germline gene at one end, perhaps through a read error.

Using immunoSEQ multiplex PCR, the repertoire was profiled, and TCRdb retains in-frame clones only, with some absent. The sample has around 78,000 clones; 85% to 90% are singletons. Sequences were derived from CD4+ or CD8+ T cells sorted from blood, sampled in a trial of the OX40 agonist ivuxolimab. V gene TRBV7-7 combines with J gene TRBJ2-2; 11 bases match TRBD2. The source is an adult with an advanced solid tumor such as melanoma, head and neck, liver or kidney cancer. This CDR3 is CASSAVAGGPPGELFF. The CDR3 DNA reads TGTGCTAGCAGCGCCGTAGCGGGAGGGCCGCCCGGGGAGCTGTTTTTT.